The 9 T cell receptor beta chains below were found in one sample sequenced in a study of identical twins. TCRdb passed the 5' RACE reads through MiXCR, listing each CDR3 protein once. This table holds around 670,000 distinct CDR3 sequences, 5.5% to 6.5% found once. Source material: naive T cells sorted from blood. The receptors were sampled from a young man in good health.

V and J are TRBV3-1 and TRBJ2-2, with a tentative D call TRBD2 (6 bases). Trimming stripped 1 base from V and 5 bases from J, with 11 bases between. The germline CDR1 and CDR2 sequences are LGHDT and YNNKEL (reference sequence). The CDR3 is 15 residues long. CDR3 nucleotides: TGTGCCAGCAGCCAAGTCGGGAGAGGTACCGGGGAGCTGTTTTTT. This gives the protein CASSQVGRGTGELFF.

About this clonotype: A clone one base away is much larger, so this may be a read error. The CDR3 nucleotides are TGTGCCAGCAGAACCGACAGTATGAACACCATATATTTT. Its translation is CASRTDSMNTIYF. The chain employs TRBV12-3 or TRBV12-4 and TRBJ1-3; a weak D match, TRBD1 (5 bases). The CDR3 totals 13 residues. Trimming shortened V by 6 bases and J by 7 bases, and 13 bases separated the two germline ends.

This clonotype was observed at least ten times. The J gene is TRBJ1-2, the V gene TRBV12-3 or TRBV12-4; TRBD1 matches 7 bases. V was pared by 4 bases and J by 3 bases, with 8 bases of the junction left unmatched. This CDR3 is built from 15 residues. The CDR3 nucleotides read TGTGCCAGCAGTTACGGACAGGCTTTTTACTATGGCTACACCTTC. This sequence encodes CASSYGQAFYYGYTF.

This chain links TRBV3-1 with TRBJ2-3; a weak D match, TRBD2 (7 bases). The CDR3 is made up of 13 amino acids. In germline, CDR1 is LGHDT, CDR2 YNNKEL (reference sequence). V lost 3 bases to trimming and J lost 10 bases, with 14 bases between them. DNA for the CDR3: TGTGCCAGCAGCCACGCGGGGGACACATCGCAGTATTTT. It is translated as CASSHAGDTSQYF.

This clonotype has at least ten counts. The chain uses TRBV21-1 and TRBJ2-5; no check of the table's D call, TRBD1, against the DNA was made. TRBV21-1 is tagged as a pseudogene. The CDR3 has 13 residues. The chain's CDR3 is CASSKDRKETQYF. DNA of the CDR3: TGTGCCAGCAGCAAGGACAGAAAAGAGACCCAGTACTTC.

This clonotype was counted ten times or more. The rearrangement links TRBV6-1 to TRBJ2-3, with a possible D match to TRBD2 (5 bases). The V end lost 1 base, the J end lost 3 bases, and 11 bases lay between the germline ends. This CDR3 is 15 amino acids long. Germline V gene data show CDR1 as MNHNS and CDR2 as SASEGT. For the CDR3, the DNA is TGTGCCAGCAGTGAAGGAAGGCTAGCAACAGATACGCAGTATTTT. This gives the protein CASSEGRLATDTQYF.

This clonotype came up many times. V gene TRBV20-1 combines with J gene TRBJ2-1, with a possible D match to TRBD2 (7 bases). V lost 3 bases and J lost 8, with 11 bases in between. Germline V gene data show CDR1 as DFQATT and CDR2 as SNEGSKA (reference sequence). The CDR3 runs 12 residues. DNA of the CDR3: TGCAGTGCTAGGTGGGGGGGCCATGAGCAGTTCTTC. Translation gives CSARWGGHEQFF.

This clonotype was observed many times. The CDR3 DNA reads as TGCGCCAGCGGAAATAGCGGGAGGGCCTCTCGCTCCTACAATGAGCAGTTCTTC. It encodes CASGNSGRASRSYNEQFF. The chain uses TRBV5-1 and TRBJ2-1; 11 positions agree with TRBD2. CDR3 length: 18 residues. After removal of 7 bases from V and 0 bases from J, the junction contained 12 bases not matched to a gene. Germline lookup yields CDR1 SGHRS and CDR2 YFSETQ.

This clonotype was detected many times. This chain uses TRBV20-1 with TRBJ1-6; D uncertain. Trimming removed 6 bases from V and 5 bases from J, with 8 bases in between. The CDR3 is 12 amino acids. Germline V gene sequence: CDR1 DFQATT, CDR2 SNEGSKA (reference sequence). The chain's CDR3 is CSASPNNSPLHF. The CDR3 DNA reads TGCAGTGCCTCGCCCAATAATTCACCCCTCCACTTT.